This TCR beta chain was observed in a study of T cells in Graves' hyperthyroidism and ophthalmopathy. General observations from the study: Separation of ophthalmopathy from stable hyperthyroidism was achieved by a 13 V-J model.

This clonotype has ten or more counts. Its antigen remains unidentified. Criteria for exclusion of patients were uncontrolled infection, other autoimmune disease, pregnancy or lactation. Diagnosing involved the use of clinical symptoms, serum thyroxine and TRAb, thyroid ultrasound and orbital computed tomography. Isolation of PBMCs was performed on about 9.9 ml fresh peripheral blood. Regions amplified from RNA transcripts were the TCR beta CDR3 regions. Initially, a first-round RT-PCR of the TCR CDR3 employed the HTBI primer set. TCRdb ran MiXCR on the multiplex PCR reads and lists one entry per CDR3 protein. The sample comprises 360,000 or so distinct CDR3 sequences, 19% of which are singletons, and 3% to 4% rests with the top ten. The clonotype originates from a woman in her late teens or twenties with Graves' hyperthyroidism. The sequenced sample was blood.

The CDR3 protein is CASSEVRTGVGYTF. The CDR3 region has the DNA TGTGCCAGCAGTGAAGTTAGGACAGGGGTTGGCTACACCTTC. The chain recombines TRBV2 with TRBJ1-2, with TRBD1 matching 9 bases. Per the germline V gene, CDR1 is SNHLY and CDR2 is FYNNEI. V was clipped by 1 base and J by 7 bases; unmatched bases: 4. The CDR3 length is 14 residues. Full variable domain (rest looked up from reference TRBV2 and TRBJ1-2): EPEVTQTPSHQVTQMGQEVILRCVPISNHLYFYWYRQILGQKVEFLVSFYNNEISEKSEIFDDQFSVERPDGSNFTLKIRSTKLEDSAMYFCASSEVRTGVGYTFGSGTRLTVV.